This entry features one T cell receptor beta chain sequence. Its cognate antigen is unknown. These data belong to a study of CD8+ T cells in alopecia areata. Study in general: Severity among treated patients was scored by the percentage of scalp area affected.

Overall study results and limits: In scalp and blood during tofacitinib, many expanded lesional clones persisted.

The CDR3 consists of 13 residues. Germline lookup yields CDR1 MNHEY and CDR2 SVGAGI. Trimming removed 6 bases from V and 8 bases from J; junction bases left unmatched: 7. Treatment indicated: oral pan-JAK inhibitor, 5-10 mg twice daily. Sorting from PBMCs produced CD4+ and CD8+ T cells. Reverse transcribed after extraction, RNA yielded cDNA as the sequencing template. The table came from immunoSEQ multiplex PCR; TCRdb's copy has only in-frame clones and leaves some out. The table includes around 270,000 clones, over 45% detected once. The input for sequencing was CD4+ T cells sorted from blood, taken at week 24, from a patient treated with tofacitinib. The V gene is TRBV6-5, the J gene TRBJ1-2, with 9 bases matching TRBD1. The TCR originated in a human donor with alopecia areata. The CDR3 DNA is TGTGCCAGCAGACGGGACAGGGAATACGGCTACACCTTC. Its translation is CASRRDREYGYTF.